Below are 9 T cell receptor beta chains sequenced from a single sample in a study of blood T cell repertoires in COVID-19. Here immunoSEQ multiplex PCR was the method, and the copy in TCRdb shows in-frame clones only, minus some. This table has about 170,000 clones, approximately 86% appearing once. Sequencing was carried out using peripheral blood. The receptor set was obtained from a woman between 50 and 59 years old with acute or convalescent COVID-19.

The count of this clone is one. The CDR3 here is CASALSGQARETQYF. The CDR3 DNA is TGTGCCAGTGCCCTCTCGGGACAGGCCCGAGAGACCCAGTACTTC. V gene TRBV19 combines with J gene TRBJ2-5; TRBD1 matches at 8 bases. The CDR3 contains 15 residues. CDR1 and CDR2 (germline): LNHDA, SQIVND (reference sequence). J was trimmed by 4 bases and V by 8 bases; bases with no gene match: 12. The full variable domain, completed using reference TRBV19 and TRBJ2-5, is DGGITQSPKYLFRKEGQNVTLSCEQNLNHDAMYWYRQDPGQGLRLIYYSQIVNDFQKGDIAEGYSVSREKKESFPLTVTSAQKNPTAFYLCASALSGQARETQYFGPGTRLLVL.

This chain connects TRBV30 to TRBJ1-2, with D maybe TRBD1 (6 bases). Trimming pared 1 base from V and 8 bases from J, leaving 14 bases between. The germline V gene has CDR1 GTSNPN and CDR2 SVGIG (reference sequence). The CDR3 is made up of 13 amino acids. Here the CDR3 reads CAWSGDPRGGYTF. The CDR3 DNA sequence: TGTGCCTGGAGTGGGGACCCGAGGGGGGGCTACACCTTC. Filled out from reference TRBV30 and TRBJ1-2, the complete variable domain reads SQTIHQWPATLVQPVGSPLSLECTVEGTSNPNLYWYRQAAGRGLQLLFYSVGIGQISSEVPQNLSASRPQDRQFILSSKKLLLSDSGFYLCAWSGDPRGGYTFGSGTRLTVV.

The genes are TRBV9 and TRBJ2-3; perhaps TRBD2 as D (6 bases). The germline V gene encodes CDR1 SGDLS and CDR2 YYNGEE. The V end was cut by 0 bases, the J end by 7 bases, with 12 bases between. CDR3 length equals 14 residues. CDR3: CASSVAGRDNTQYF. In DNA form, the CDR3 reads TGTGCCAGCAGCGTAGCAGGGCGGGATAATACGCAGTATTTT.

This sequence joins TRBV7-9 and TRBJ2-3; D may be TRBD2 (6 bases). The V end lost 2 bases, the J end lost 3 bases, and 15 bases lay between the germline ends. CDR1 is SEHNR, CDR2 FQNEAQ, per germline (reference sequence). CDR3 size: 16 residues. CDR3 nucleotides: TGTGCCAGCAGCTTACCGCGGGTGGAGGGGACAGATACGCAGTATTTT. Encoded protein: CASSLPRVEGTDTQYF.

The chain links TRBV28 to TRBJ1-1, with D maybe TRBD1 (5 bases). CDR1 MDHEN and CDR2 SYDVKM come from the germline V gene. The CDR3 is made up of 14 amino acids. The V end lost 6 bases, the J end lost 0 bases, and 11 bases lay between the germline ends. The CDR3 loop is CASSPRDLNTEAFF. CDR3 bases: TGTGCCAGCAGCCCCAGGGATCTGAACACTGAAGCTTTCTTT.

The V and J genes are TRBV5-1 and TRBJ1-1; D possibly corresponds to TRBD1 (5 bases). The CDR3 runs to 15 residues. CDR1 and CDR2 from the germline V gene are SGHRS and YFSETQ. Trimming removed 2 bases from V and 4 bases from J, with 15 bases in between. CDR3 in amino acids: CASSFQGPDSTEAFF. CDR3 nucleotide sequence: TGCGCCAGCAGCTTCCAGGGTCCGGATAGCACTGAAGCTTTCTTT.

The rearrangement uses TRBV18 and TRBJ1-6; no clear D. CDR1 is KGHSH, CDR2 LQKENI, per germline. This CDR3 spans 15 amino acids. Trimming took off 0 bases at V and 9 bases at J, with 12 bases between the two ends. CDR3 sequence: CASSPPAPGSSPLHF. The CDR3 DNA is TGTGCCAGCTCACCACCGGCTCCCGGGAGTTCACCCCTCCACTTT.

The J gene is TRBJ2-7, the V gene TRBV7-9; D gene ambiguous. V gave up 5 bases and J gave up 3 bases, with 8 bases separating them. CDR3 length: 12 amino acids. Germline loops: CDR1 SEHNR, CDR2 FQNEAQ (reference sequence). CDR3 sequence reads: CASSIEHYEQYF. CDR3 nucleotide sequence: TGTGCCAGCAGCATCGAACACTACGAGCAGTACTTC.

V usage is TRBV5-6 and J usage is TRBJ1-2, with TRBD1 matching 10 bases. Per the germline V gene, CDR1 is SGHDT and CDR2 is YYEEEE. This CDR3 spans 15 amino acids. V shed 3 bases, J shed 4 bases, and the junction held 6 bases outside the gene matches. In DNA, the CDR3 is TGTGCCAGCAGCTCCGGGACAGGGGCTCCCTATGGCTACACCTTC. Translating it yields CASSSGTGAPYGYTF.